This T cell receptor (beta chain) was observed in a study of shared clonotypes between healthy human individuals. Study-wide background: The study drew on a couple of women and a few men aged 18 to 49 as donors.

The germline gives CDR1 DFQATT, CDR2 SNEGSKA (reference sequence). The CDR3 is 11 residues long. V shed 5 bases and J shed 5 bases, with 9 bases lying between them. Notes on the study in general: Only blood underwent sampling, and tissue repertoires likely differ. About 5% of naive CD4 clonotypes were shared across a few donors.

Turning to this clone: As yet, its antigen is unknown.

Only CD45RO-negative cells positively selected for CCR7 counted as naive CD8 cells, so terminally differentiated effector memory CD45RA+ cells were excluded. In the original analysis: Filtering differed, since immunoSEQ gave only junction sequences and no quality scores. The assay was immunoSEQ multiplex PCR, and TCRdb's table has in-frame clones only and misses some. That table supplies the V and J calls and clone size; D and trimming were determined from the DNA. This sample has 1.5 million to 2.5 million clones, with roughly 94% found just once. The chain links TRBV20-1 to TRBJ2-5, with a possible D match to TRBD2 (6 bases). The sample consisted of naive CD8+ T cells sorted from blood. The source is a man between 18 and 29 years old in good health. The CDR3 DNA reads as TGCAGTGCTGGACGGGGGGAGACCCAGTACTTC. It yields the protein CSAGRGETQYF.